This T cell receptor beta chain is drawn from a study of T cells in Graves' hyperthyroidism and ophthalmopathy. Overall study: Blood was drawn when the patient was first diagnosed and still untreated.

V lost 3 bases and J 2 bases, leaving 11 bases between the germline ends. The CDR3 spans 15 residues. At least ten counts were recorded for this clonotype. What it recognizes is unknown. What was amplified from RNA transcripts were TCR beta CDR3 regions. TCR CDR3 underwent first-round RT-PCR with the HTBI primer set. TCRdb redid the calling of the multiplex PCR reads with MiXCR, one entry per CDR3 protein. Among 550,000 to 650,000 distinct CDR3 sequences, 14% were seen once, and the ten largest hold approximately 14%. Points from the study as a whole: Before onset, ophthalmopathy was predicted by the model a median roughly six months earlier.

The sample consisted of blood. The TCR originated in a woman aged 40 to 55 with Graves' hyperthyroidism. The J gene is TRBJ2-1, the V gene TRBV12-3 or TRBV12-4; possible D gene TRBD1, 5 bases. CDR3 nucleotide sequence: TGTGCCAGCAGTTTTTGGCAGGGTCCCTACAATGAGCAGTTCTTC. Amino acids: CASSFWQGPYNEQFF.